This T cell receptor (beta chain) derives from a study of T cells in Graves' hyperthyroidism and ophthalmopathy. Study-wide context: The blood sample was taken at first diagnosis, before treatment began. Study results and limitations: Model-based prediction identified ophthalmopathy a median 6.5 months prior to its onset.

Germline-derived CDR1 and CDR2 are LNHDA and SQIVND (reference sequence). This CDR3 comprises 13 residues. Trimming cost V 1 base and J 3 bases, with 7 bases left between them. This clonotype was recorded a few times. Its antigen is currently unknown. From RNA transcripts, TCR beta CDR3 regions were amplified. First-round RT-PCR of the TCR CDR3 relied on the HTBI primer set. MiXCR, run by TCRdb on the multiplex PCR reads, gives a single entry per CDR3 protein. Among 310,000 or so distinct CDR3 sequences listed, about a sixth were seen once. This receptor was taken from a woman between 55 and 75 years old with Graves' ophthalmopathy. This sequence joins TRBV19 and TRBJ2-7; D unresolved. The sample consisted of blood. DNA for the CDR3: TGTGCCAGTAGTATAGGCGGCCTCTACGAGCAGTACTTC. It encodes CASSIGGLYEQYF.